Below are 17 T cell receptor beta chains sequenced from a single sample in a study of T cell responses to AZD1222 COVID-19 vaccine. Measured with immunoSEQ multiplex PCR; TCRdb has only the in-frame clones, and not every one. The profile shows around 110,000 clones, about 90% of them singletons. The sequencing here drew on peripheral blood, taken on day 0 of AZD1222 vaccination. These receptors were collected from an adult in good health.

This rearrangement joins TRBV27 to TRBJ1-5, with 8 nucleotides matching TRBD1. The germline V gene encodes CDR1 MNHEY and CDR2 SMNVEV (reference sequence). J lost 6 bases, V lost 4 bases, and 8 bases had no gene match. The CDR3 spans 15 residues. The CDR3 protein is CASSSYSGGSQPQHF. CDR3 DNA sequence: TGTGCCAGCAGTTCGTACTCAGGGGGCAGTCAGCCCCAGCATTTT.

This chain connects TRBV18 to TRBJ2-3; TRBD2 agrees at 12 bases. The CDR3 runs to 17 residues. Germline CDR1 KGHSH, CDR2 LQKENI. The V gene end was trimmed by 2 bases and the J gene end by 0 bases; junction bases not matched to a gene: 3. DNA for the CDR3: TGTGCCAGCTCACCAGCCGGACTAGCGGGAAGCACAGATACGCAGTATTTT. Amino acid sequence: CASSPAGLAGSTDTQYF.

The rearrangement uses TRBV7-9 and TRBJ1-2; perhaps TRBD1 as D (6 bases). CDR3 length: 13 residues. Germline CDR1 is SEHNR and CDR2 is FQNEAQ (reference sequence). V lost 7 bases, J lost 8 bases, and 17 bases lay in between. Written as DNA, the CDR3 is TGTGCCAGCACCACGGGGGGCGCGGACGGCTACACCTTC. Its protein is CASTTGGADGYTF.

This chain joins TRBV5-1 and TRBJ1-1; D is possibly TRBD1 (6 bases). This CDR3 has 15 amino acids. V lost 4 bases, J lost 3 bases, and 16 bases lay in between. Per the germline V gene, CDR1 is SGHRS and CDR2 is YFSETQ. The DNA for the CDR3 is TGCGCCAGCAGCCATCAAAGAACAGGGTACACTGAAGCTTTCTTT. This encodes CASSHQRTGYTEAFF.

The CDR3 region is CASSRTGDRYEQYF. CDR3 DNA: TGTGCCAGTAGTCGGACAGGGGATCGCTACGAGCAGTACTTC. The genes are TRBV19 and TRBJ2-7, with 9 bases lining up with TRBD1. V was clipped by 5 bases and J by 3 bases; unmatched bases: 5. The CDR3 covers 14 residues. Germline lookup yields CDR1 LNHDA and CDR2 SQIVND (reference sequence). Drawing the rest from reference TRBV19 and TRBJ2-7, the complete variable domain is DGGITQSPKYLFRKEGQNVTLSCEQNLNHDAMYWYRQDPGQGLRLIYYSQIVNDFQKGDIAEGYSVSREKKESFPLTVTSAQKNPTAFYLCASSRTGDRYEQYFGPGTRLTVT.

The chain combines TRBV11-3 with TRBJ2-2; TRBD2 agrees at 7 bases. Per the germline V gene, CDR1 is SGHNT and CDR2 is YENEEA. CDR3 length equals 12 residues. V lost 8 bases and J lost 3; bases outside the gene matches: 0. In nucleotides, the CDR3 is TGTGCCAGCGGGGGGGACACCGGGGAGCTGTTTTTT. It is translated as CASGGDTGELFF. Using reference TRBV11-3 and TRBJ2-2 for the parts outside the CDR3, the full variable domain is EAGVVQSPRYKIIEKKQPVAFWCNPISGHNTLYWYLQNLGQGPELLIRYENEEAVDDSQLPKDRFSAERLKGVDSTLKIQPAELGDSAVYLCASGGDTGELFFGEGSRLTVL.

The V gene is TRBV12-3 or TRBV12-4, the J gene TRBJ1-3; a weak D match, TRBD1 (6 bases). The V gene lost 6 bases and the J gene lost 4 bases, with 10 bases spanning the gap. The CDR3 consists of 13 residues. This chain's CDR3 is CASRNDRGNTIYF. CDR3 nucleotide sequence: TGTGCCAGCAGAAACGACAGGGGAAACACCATATATTTT.

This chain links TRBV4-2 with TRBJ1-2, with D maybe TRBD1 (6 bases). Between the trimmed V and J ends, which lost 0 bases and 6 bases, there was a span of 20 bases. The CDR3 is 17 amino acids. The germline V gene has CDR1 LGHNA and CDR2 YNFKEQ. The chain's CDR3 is CASSQELQGLVVNGYTF. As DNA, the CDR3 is TGTGCCAGCAGCCAAGAACTTCAGGGGTTGGTTGTTAATGGCTACACCTTC.

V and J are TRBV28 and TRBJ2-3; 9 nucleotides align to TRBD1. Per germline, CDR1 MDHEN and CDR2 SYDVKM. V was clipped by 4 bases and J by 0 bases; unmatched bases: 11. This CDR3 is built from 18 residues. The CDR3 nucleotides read TGTGCCAGCAGTTACTCCAACCCCGGGACAGGGAGCACAGATACGCAGTATTTT. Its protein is CASSYSNPGTGSTDTQYF.

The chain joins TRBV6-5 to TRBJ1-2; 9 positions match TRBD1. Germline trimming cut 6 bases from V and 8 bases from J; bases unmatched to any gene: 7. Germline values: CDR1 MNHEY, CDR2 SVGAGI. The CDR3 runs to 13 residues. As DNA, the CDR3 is TGTGCCAGCAGCTCGGGACAGGGAGACGGCTACACCTTC. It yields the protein CASSSGQGDGYTF.

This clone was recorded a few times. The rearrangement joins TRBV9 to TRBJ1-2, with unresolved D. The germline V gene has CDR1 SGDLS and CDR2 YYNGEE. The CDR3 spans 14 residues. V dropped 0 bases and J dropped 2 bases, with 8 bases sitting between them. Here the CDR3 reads CASSVAPGNYGYTF. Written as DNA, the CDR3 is TGTGCCAGCAGCGTAGCCCCAGGAAACTATGGCTACACCTTC.

The CDR3: CASSLSPGGTGELFF. The CDR3 DNA reads as TGTGCCAGCAGCTTAAGTCCAGGGGGCACCGGGGAGCTGTTTTTT. V is TRBV7-8 and J is TRBJ2-2, with 7 bases that match TRBD1. The CDR3 consists of 15 residues. Per the germline V gene, CDR1 is SGHVS and CDR2 is FQNEAQ. With 2 bases clipped from V and 4 bases from J, the junction kept 4 bases outside the gene matches.

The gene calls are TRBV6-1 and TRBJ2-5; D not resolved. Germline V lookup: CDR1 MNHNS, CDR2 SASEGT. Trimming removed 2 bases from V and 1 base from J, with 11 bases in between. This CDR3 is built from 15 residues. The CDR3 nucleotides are TGTGCCAGCAGTGAAAAAGACGGCGGCCAAGAGACCCAGTACTTC. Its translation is CASSEKDGGQETQYF.

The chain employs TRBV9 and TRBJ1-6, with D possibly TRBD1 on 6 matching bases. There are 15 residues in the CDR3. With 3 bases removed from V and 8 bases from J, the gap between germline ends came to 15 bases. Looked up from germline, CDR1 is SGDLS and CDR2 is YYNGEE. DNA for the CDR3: TGTGCCAGCAGCGAGGGGGAGGGGCTTTATTCACCCCTCCACTTT. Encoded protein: CASSEGEGLYSPLHF.

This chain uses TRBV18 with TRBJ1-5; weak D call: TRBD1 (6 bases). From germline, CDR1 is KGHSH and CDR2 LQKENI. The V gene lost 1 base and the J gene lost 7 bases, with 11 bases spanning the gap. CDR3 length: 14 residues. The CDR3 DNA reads TGTGCCAGCTCACCACAGGGTGGGGGCCAGCCCCAGCATTTT. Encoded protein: CASSPQGGGQPQHF.

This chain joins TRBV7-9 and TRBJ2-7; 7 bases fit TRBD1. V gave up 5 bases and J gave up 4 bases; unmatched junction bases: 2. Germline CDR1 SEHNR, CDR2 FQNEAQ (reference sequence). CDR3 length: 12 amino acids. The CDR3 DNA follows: TGTGCCAGCAGCGGGACAGTGTACGAGCAGTACTTC. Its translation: CASSGTVYEQYF.

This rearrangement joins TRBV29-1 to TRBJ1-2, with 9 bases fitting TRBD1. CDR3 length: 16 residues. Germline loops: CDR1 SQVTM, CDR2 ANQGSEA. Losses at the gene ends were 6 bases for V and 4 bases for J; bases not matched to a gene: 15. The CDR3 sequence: CSVLALRDRESYGYTF. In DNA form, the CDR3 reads TGCAGCGTGCTTGCTTTGAGGGACAGGGAATCCTATGGCTACACCTTC.